This T cell receptor beta chain appears in the sequencing data of a study of T cell clones after liver transplantation. Study summary: Three of eight recipients were HCV-positive; others had non-autoimmune, non-viral indications. Standard immunosuppression, with no induction, continued until 12-24 months after transplant. The study, taken as a whole, reports: The donor-reactive repertoire was only partly measurable in a couple of subjects, lacking donor cells.

Germline V gene data show CDR1 as KGHSH and CDR2 as LQKENI. V lost 2 bases and J lost 7; bases outside the gene matches: 7. The CDR3 covers 14 residues. As concerns this clone: Its target is not known.

Data came from immunoSEQ multiplex PCR; TCRdb stores just in-frame clones and leaves some out. The sample includes around 110,000 clones, 90% seen only once; the top ten take 0.83%. The chain recombines TRBV18 with TRBJ2-7, with 8 bases identical to TRBD1. Sequencing was performed on CD4+ T cells from blood, taken 12 months after liver transplant. The source is a human patient who received a liver transplant. A share of the T cells may be of graft donor origin. The CDR3 sequence: CASSPGQGAREQYF. In nucleotides, the CDR3 is TGTGCCAGCTCACCAGGGCAGGGGGCGCGGGAGCAGTACTTC.